This TCR beta chain emerged from a study of T cell responses to AZD1222 COVID-19 vaccine. General study points: Seropositive AZD1222 recipients at baseline numbered only five or six.

Points on this clone: Its antigen is undetermined.

Trimming took 6 bases from V and 3 from J; bases not matched to a gene: 4. This CDR3 spans 13 amino acids. Germline CDR1 SQVTM, CDR2 ANQGSEA. Here immunoSEQ multiplex PCR was the method, and the copy in TCRdb shows in-frame clones only, minus some. The sample has around 140,000 clones; over 90% are singletons. The TCR originated in an adult in good health. The chain couples TRBV29-1 to TRBJ1-1; TRBD1 matches at 10 bases. The sample was peripheral blood, taken on day 0 of AZD1222 vaccination. CDR3: CSVKDRGDTEAFF. The CDR3 coding sequence is TGCAGCGTCAAGGACAGGGGGGACACTGAAGCTTTCTTT.